A single count supports the clone carrying this TCR beta chain. The antigen is undetermined. The sample comes from a study of shared clonotypes between healthy human individuals. Notes on the study in general: Of the naive CD4 clonotypes, approximately 5% were shared across four donors.

Every subset had its genomic DNA shared out evenly among several immunoSEQ plates. Clones were sequenced by immunoSEQ multiplex PCR, and TCRdb holds only the in-frame ones, with some missing. Of around 1.4 million clones listed, roughly 98.5% are singletons. The V gene lost 4 bases and the J gene lost 10 bases, with 17 bases spanning the gap. The CDR3 is made up of 13 amino acids. CDR1 SGDLS and CDR2 YYNGEE come from the germline V gene. The TCR sequence derives from a man aged 25 to 40 in good health. The chain couples TRBV9 to TRBJ1-1; D is possibly TRBD1 (6 bases). Input material: naive CD4+ T cells sorted from blood. Regarding subset: CD45RA+ positively selected. Written as DNA, the CDR3 is TGTGCCAGCAGCCCTAATCTACAGGGACCAGCTTTCTTT. It specifies CASSPNLQGPAFF.